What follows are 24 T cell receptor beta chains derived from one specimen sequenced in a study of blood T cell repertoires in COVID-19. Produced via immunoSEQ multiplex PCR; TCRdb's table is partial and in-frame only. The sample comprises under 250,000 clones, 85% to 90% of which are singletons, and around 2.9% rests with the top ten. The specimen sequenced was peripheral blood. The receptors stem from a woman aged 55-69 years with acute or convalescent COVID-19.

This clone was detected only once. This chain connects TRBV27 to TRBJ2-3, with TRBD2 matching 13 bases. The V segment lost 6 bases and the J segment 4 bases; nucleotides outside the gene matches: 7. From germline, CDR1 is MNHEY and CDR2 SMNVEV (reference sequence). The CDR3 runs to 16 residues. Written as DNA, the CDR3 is TGTGCCAGCAGAGGACTAGCGGGAGTAGGGCCAGATACGCAGTATTTT. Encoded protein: CASRGLAGVGPDTQYF.

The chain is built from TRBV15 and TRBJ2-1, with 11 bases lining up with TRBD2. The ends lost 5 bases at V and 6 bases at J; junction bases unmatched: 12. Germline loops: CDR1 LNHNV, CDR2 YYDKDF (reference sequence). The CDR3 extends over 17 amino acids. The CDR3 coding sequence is TGTGCCACCAGCCCCCGATCCCGACTAGCGGGGAGCAATGAGCAGTTCTTC. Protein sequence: CATSPRSRLAGSNEQFF.

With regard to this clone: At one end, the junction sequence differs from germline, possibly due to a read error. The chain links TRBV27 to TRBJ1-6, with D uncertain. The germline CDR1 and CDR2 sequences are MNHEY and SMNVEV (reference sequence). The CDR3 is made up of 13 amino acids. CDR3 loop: CASSLSYNSPLHF. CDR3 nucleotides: TGTGCCAGCAGTCTATCCTATAATTCACCCCTCCACTTT.

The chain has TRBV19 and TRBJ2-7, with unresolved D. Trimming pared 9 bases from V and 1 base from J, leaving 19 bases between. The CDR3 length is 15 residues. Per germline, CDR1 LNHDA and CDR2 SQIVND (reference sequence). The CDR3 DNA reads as TGTGCCAGCCGAAAAGAGGTTGGCAGTTCCTACGAGCAGTACTTC. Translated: CASRKEVGSSYEQYF.

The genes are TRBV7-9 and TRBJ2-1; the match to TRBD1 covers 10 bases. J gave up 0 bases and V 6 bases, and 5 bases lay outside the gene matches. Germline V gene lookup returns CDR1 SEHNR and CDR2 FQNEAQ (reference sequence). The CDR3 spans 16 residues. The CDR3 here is CASRRTGGSSYNEQFF. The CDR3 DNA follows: TGTGCCAGCAGGAGGACAGGGGGTAGCTCCTACAATGAGCAGTTCTTC. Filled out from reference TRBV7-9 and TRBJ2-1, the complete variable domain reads DTGVSQNPRHKITKRGQNVTFRCDPISEHNRLYWYRQTLGQGPEFLTYFQNEAQLEKSRLLSDRFSAERPKGSFSTLEIQRTEQGDSAMYLCASRRTGGSSYNEQFFGPGTRLTVL.

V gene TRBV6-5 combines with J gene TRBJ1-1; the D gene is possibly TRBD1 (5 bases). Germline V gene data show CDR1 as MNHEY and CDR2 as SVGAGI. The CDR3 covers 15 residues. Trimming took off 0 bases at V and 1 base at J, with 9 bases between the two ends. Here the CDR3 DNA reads TGTGCCAGCAGTTACTCGAGCAGGGCGAACACTGAAGCTTTCTTT. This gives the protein CASSYSSRANTEAFF.

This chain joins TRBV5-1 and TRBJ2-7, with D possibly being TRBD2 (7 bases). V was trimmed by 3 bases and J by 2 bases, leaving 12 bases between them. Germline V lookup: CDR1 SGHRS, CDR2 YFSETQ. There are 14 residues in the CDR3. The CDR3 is CASSSRGAAYEQYF. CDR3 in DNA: TGCGCCAGCAGCTCCCGGGGGGCCGCCTACGAGCAGTACTTC.

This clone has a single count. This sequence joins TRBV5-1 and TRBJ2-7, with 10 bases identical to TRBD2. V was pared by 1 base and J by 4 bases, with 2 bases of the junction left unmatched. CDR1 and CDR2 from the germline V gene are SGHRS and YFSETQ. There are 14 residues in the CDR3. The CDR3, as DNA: TGCGCCAGCAGCTTGACTAGCGGGGCTTACGAGCAGTACTTC. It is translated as CASSLTSGAYEQYF. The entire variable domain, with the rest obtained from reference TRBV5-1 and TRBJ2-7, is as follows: KAGVTQTPRYLIKTRGQQVTLSCSPISGHRSVSWYQQTPGQGLQFLFEYFSETQRNKGNFPGRFSGRQFSNSRSEMNVSTLELGDSALYLCASSLTSGAYEQYFGPGTRLTVT.

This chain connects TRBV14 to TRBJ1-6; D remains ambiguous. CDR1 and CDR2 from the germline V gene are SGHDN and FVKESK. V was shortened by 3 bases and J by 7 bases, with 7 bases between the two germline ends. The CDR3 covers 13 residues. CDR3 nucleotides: TGTGCCAGCAGCCACAGAAACAATTCACCCCTCCACTTT. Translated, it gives CASSHRNNSPLHF. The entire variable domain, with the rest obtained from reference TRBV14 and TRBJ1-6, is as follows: EAGVTQFPSHSVIEKGQTVTLRCDPISGHDNLYWYRRVMGKEIKFLLHFVKESKQDESGMPNNRFLAERTGGTYSTLKVQPAELEDSGVYFCASSHRNNSPLHFGNGTRLTVT.

The CDR3 coding sequence is TGTGCCTGGAGTCTTGACAGGGTGGAGACCCAGTACTTC. Its protein is CAWSLDRVETQYF. V gene TRBV30 combines with J gene TRBJ2-5; TRBD1 agrees at 7 bases. The CDR3 has 13 amino acids. Trimming took 2 bases from V and 5 from J; bases not matched to a gene: 5. Germline V gene data show CDR1 as GTSNPN and CDR2 as SVGIG (reference sequence).

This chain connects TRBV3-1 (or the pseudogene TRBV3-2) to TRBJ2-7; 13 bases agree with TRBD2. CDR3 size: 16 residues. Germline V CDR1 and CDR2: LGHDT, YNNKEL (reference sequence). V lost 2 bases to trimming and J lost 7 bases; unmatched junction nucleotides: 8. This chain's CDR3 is CASSQLLAGGPREQYF. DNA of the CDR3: TGTGCCAGCAGCCAATTACTAGCGGGAGGGCCTAGAGAGCAGTACTTC.

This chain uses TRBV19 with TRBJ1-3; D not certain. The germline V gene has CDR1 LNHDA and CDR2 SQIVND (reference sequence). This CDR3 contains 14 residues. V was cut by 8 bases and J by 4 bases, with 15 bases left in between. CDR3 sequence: CASSADQKGNTIYF. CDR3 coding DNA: TGTGCCAGTTCCGCGGATCAAAAGGGAAACACCATATATTTT.

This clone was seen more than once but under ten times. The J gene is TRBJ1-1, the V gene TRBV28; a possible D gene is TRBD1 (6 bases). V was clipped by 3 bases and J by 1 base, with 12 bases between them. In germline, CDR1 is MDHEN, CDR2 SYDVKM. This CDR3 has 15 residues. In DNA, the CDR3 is TGTGCCAGCAGTTTCTCCGGGGGGCAGAACACTGAAGCTTTCTTT. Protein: CASSFSGGQNTEAFF.

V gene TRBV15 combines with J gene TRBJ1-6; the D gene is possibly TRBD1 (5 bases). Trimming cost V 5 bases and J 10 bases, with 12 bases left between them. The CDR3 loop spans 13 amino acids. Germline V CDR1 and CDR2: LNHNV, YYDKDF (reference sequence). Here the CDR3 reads CATSRGVRSPLHF. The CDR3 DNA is TGTGCCACCAGCCGGGGGGTACGGTCACCCCTCCACTTT. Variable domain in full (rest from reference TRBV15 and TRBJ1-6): DAMVIQNPRYQVTQFGKPVTLSCSQTLNHNVMYWYQQKSSQAPKLLFHYYDKDFNNEADTPDNFQSRRPNTSFCFLDIRSPGLGDTAMYLCATSRGVRSPLHFGNGTRLTVT.

CDR3 residues: CASSDRVNYGYTF. In nucleotides, the CDR3 is TGTGCCAGCAGTGACAGGGTTAACTATGGCTACACCTTC. The V call is TRBV6-2 or TRBV6-3, the J call TRBJ1-2; 7 nucleotides agree with TRBD1. CDR1 is MNHEY, CDR2 SVGEGT, per germline. This CDR3 contains 13 residues. The J segment lost 1 base and the V segment lost 5 bases, leaving 1 base of the junction unmatched.

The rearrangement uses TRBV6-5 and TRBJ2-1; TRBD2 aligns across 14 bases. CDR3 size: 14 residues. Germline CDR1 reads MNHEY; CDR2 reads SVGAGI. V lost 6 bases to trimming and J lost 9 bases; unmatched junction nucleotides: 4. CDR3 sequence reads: CASRMTSGRVEQFF. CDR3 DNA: TGTGCCAGCAGGATGACTAGCGGGAGGGTTGAGCAGTTCTTC.

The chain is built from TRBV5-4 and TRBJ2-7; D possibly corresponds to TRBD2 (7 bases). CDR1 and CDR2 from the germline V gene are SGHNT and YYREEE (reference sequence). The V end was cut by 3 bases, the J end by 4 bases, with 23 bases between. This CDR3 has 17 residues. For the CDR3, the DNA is TGTGCCAGCAGCTCATACGGGGGGCGAGGGAGAATTTACGAGCAGTACTTC. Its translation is CASSSYGGRGRIYEQYF.

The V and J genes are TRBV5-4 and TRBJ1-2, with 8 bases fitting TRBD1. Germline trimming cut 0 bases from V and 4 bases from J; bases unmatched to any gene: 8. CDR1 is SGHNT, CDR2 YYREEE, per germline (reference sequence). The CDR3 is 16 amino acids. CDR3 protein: CASSLARQGASYGYTF. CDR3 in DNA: TGTGCCAGCAGCTTGGCTCGGCAGGGGGCTAGCTATGGCTACACCTTC.

CDR3 protein: CASRNRGPQETQYF. The CDR3 nucleotides are TGTGCCAGCAGAAACAGGGGGCCACAAGAGACCCAGTACTTC. The V call is TRBV6-6, the J call TRBJ2-5; 9 nucleotides agree with TRBD1. The CDR3 spans 14 residues. The J segment lost 2 bases and the V segment lost 6 bases, leaving 4 bases of the junction unmatched. Germline CDR1 MNHNY, CDR2 SVGAGI (reference sequence).

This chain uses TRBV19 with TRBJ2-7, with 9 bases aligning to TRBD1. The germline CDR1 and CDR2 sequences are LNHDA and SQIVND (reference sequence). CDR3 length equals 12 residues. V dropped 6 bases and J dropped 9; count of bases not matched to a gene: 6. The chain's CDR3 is CASSPGQGVQYF. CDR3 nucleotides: TGTGCCAGTAGCCCGGGACAGGGAGTGCAGTACTTC.

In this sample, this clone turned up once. The CDR3 region has the DNA TGTGCCGCCAGGGCGCCCACAGATACGCAGTATTTT. It translates to CAARAPTDTQYF. The chain joins TRBV6-5 to TRBJ2-3; tentative D call: TRBD1 (5 bases). V lost 11 bases and J 2 bases, leaving 11 bases between the germline ends. This CDR3 is built from 12 residues. Germline assignment: CDR1 MNHEY and CDR2 SVGAGI.

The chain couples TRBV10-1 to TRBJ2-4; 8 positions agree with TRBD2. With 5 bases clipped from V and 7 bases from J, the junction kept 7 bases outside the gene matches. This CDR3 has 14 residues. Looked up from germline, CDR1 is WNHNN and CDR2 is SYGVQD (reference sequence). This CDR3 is CASSPGLELNIQYF. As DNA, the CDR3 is TGCGCCAGCAGTCCGGGACTAGAATTGAACATTCAGTACTTC.

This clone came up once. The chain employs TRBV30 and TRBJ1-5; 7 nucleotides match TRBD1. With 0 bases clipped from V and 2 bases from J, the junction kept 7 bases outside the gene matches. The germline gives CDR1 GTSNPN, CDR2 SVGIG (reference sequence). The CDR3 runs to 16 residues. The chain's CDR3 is CAWSVQGGLGNQPQHF. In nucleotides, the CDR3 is TGTGCCTGGAGTGTACAAGGGGGCTTGGGCAATCAGCCCCAGCATTTT.

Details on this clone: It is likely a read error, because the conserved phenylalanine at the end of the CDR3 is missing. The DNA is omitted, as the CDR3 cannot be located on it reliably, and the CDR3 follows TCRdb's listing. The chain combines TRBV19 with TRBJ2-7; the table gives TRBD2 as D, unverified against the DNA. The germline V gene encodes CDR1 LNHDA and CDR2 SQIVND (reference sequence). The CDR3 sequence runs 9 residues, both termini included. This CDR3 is CASSTRGEN.